The rows below give T cell receptor beta chains drawn from one sample of a study of blood T cell repertoires in COVID-19. The data were produced by immunoSEQ multiplex PCR, yet TCRdb's version contains in-frame clones alone and is incomplete. The table has 200,000 to 250,000 clones, about nine tenths seen once; the top ten hold under 8%. The sample consisted of peripheral blood. Every receptor here comes from a woman aged 30 to 39 with COVID-19, enrolled during active disease. The CDR3 runs from the conserved cysteine through the conserved F or W. Each record gives: V gene, clone size, J gene, D gene, CDR3 DNA, CDR3 protein. A D gene is named only where the DNA matches it firmly. The size field is filled for only some rows; it gives once, few, many or a size class.

>TRBV10-3|NA|TRBJ2-4|TRBD2
TGTGCCATCAGTGAAGGAATTAGCGGGAGGAACATTCAGTACTTC
CAISEGISGRNIQYF
>TRBV30|NA|TRBJ1-1|NA
TGTGCCTGGATCGGGGTAGCGAGGAACACTGAAGCTTTCTTT
CAWIGVARNTEAFF
>TRBV5-1|few|TRBJ2-7|NA
TGCGCCAGCAGCTCAACGGAGACAGCCTACGAGCAGTACTTC
CASSSTETAYEQYF
>TRBV2|NA|TRBJ1-3|NA
TGTGCCAGCAGTGTTGGTCAGACAGACTTTGGAAACACCATATATTTT
CASSVGQTDFGNTIYF
>TRBV6-2/TRBV6-3|NA|TRBJ2-3|NA
TGTGCCAGCAGTTACGAAGGGAGGCGCGGAGATACGCAGTATTTT
CASSYEGRRGDTQYF
>TRBV4-1|NA|TRBJ1-1|TRBD1
TGCGCCAGCAGGGAGGCTCAGGGGGCCTCTAACACTGAAGCTTTCTTT
CASREAQGASNTEAFF
>TRBV5-1|few|TRBJ2-1|TRBD2
TGCGCCAGCAGCTTGTCGGGGGGGTACCTCTATGAGCAGTTCTTC
CASSLSGGYLYEQFF
>TRBV21-1|NA|TRBJ1-2|NA
TGTGCCAGCAGCAAAATACTAAGGTATGATGGCTACACCTTC
CASSKILRYDGYTF
>TRBV29-1|NA|TRBJ2-5|TRBD2
TGCAGCGGTTCCGGAAGCGGGAGGGCCTCGGGGACCCAGTACTTC
CSGSGSGRASGTQYF
>TRBV5-1|NA|TRBJ1-2|TRBD1
TGCGCCAGCAGCTCCGGGACAGCGTTCTATGGCTACACCTTC
CASSSGTAFYGYTF
>TRBV28|NA|TRBJ2-5|NA
TGTGCCAGCAGTTTTGTCTGGACTACGGCTCAAGAGACCCAGTACTTC
CASSFVWTTAQETQYF
>TRBV19|NA|TRBJ1-1|NA
TGTGCCAGTAGTAGAGACCAGGGTTTCACTGAAGCTTTCTTT
CASSRDQGFTEAFF
>TRBV27|NA|TRBJ1-2|TRBD1
TGTGCCAGCAGTTCCCCGGACAGGGACGGCTATGGCTACACCTTC
CASSSPDRDGYGYTF
>TRBV19|NA|TRBJ2-6|TRBD1
TGTGCCAGTAGCGACCCACAGGGGTCCCCTGGGGCCAACGTCCTGACTTTC
CASSDPQGSPGANVLTF
>TRBV2|NA|TRBJ2-3|NA
TGTGCCAGCGGAAAGCGGATTAGCACAGATACGCAGTATTTT
CASGKRISTDTQYF
>TRBV7-6|NA|TRBJ1-6|TRBD1
TGTGCCAGCAGCCTATCGACAGGGGGTGACGGTTCACCCCTCCACTTT
CASSLSTGGDGSPLHF
>TRBV10-1|NA|TRBJ1-5|NA
TGCGCCAGCAGTGAGTCTCGCGTCTATAGCAATCAGCCCCAGCATTTT
CASSESRVYSNQPQHF
>TRBV5-5|NA|TRBJ2-3|NA
TGTGCCAGCAAAACAGGGTTGCCTAGCACAGATACGCAGTATTTT
CASKTGLPSTDTQYF
>TRBV2|NA|TRBJ1-5|TRBD1
TGTGCCAGCAGTGGGGCGACAGGGGTAGGTAGCAATCAGCCCCAGCATTTT
CASSGATGVGSNQPQHF
>TRBV18|NA|TRBJ2-5|NA
TGTGCCAGCTCACCACGTCGGGGAACTAAAGAGACCCAGTACTTC
CASSPRRGTKETQYF
>TRBV7-9|NA|TRBJ2-5|NA
TGTGCCAGCAGCTTATTTGGGCCGAAACAAGAGACCCAGTACTTC
CASSLFGPKQETQYF
>TRBV6-6|NA|TRBJ1-3|NA
TGTGCCAGCAGTTTCGACAGTAACTCTGGAAACACCATATATTTT
CASSFDSNSGNTIYF
>TRBV14|few|TRBJ1-1|TRBD1
TGTGCCAGCAGCCAATTACAGGGGGCCACTGAAGCTTTCTTT
CASSQLQGATEAFF
>TRBV19|NA|TRBJ2-7|TRBD2
TGTGCCAGTAGTTCCCGGGGAGGGCTACCCTCCTACGAGCAGTACTTC
CASSSRGGLPSYEQYF
>TRBV6-1|once|TRBJ1-2|NA
TGTGCCAGCAGTGGTGGCCCCATGGGGGGTGGCTATGGCTACACCTTC
CASSGGPMGGGYGYTF
>TRBV3-1/TRBV3-2|NA|TRBJ1-3|NA
TGTGCCAGCAGCCAAGATTGGGGCTTTGGAAACACCATATATTTT
CASSQDWGFGNTIYF
>TRBV4-3|few|TRBJ2-1|TRBD2
TGCGCCAGCAGCATCGGGCAGGGGGGACTAGCGGGGCGCTCCTACAATGAGCAGTTCTTC
CASSIGQGGLAGRSYNEQFF
>TRBV7-6|NA|TRBJ2-2|TRBD1
TGTGCCAGCAGCGCAAACCGGGACAGGGGCACCGGGGAGCTGTTTTTT
CASSANRDRGTGELFF
>TRBV19|NA|TRBJ1-5|NA
TGTGCCAGTAGTAGAATGTTTCAGGGCCATCAGCCCCAGCATTTT
CASSRMFQGHQPQHF
>TRBV11-3|NA|TRBJ2-5|NA
TGTGCCAGCAGCTTCTTAATGACTAGAGGGCCGGAGACCCAGTACTTC
CASSFLMTRGPETQYF
>TRBV19|NA|TRBJ1-2|NA
TGTGCCAGTAGTATACAGTATGGCTACACCTTC
CASSIQYGYTF
>TRBV10-1|NA|TRBJ2-5|NA
TGCGCCAGCAGTGAGTTTCCCAAAGAGACCCAGTACTTC
CASSEFPKETQYF
>TRBV5-6|NA|TRBJ1-5|TRBD1
TGTGCCAGCAGCCACAGGGGATTCAATCAGCCCCAGCATTTT
CASSHRGFNQPQHF